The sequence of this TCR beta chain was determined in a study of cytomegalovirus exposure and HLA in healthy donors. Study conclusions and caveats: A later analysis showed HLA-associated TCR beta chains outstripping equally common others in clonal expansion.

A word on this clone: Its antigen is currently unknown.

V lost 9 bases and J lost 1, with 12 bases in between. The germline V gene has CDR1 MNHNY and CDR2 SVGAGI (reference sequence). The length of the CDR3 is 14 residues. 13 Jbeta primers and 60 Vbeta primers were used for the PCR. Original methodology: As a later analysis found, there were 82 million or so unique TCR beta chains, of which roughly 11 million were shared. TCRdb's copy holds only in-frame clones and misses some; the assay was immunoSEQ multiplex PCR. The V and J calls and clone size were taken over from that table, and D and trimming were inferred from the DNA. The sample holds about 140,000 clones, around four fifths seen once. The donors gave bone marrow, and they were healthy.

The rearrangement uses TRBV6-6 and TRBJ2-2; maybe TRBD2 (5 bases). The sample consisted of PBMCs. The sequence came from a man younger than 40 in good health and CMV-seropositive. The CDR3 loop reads CASRIGGNTGELFF. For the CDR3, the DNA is TGTGCCAGTAGAATCGGAGGGAACACCGGGGAGCTGTTTTTT.